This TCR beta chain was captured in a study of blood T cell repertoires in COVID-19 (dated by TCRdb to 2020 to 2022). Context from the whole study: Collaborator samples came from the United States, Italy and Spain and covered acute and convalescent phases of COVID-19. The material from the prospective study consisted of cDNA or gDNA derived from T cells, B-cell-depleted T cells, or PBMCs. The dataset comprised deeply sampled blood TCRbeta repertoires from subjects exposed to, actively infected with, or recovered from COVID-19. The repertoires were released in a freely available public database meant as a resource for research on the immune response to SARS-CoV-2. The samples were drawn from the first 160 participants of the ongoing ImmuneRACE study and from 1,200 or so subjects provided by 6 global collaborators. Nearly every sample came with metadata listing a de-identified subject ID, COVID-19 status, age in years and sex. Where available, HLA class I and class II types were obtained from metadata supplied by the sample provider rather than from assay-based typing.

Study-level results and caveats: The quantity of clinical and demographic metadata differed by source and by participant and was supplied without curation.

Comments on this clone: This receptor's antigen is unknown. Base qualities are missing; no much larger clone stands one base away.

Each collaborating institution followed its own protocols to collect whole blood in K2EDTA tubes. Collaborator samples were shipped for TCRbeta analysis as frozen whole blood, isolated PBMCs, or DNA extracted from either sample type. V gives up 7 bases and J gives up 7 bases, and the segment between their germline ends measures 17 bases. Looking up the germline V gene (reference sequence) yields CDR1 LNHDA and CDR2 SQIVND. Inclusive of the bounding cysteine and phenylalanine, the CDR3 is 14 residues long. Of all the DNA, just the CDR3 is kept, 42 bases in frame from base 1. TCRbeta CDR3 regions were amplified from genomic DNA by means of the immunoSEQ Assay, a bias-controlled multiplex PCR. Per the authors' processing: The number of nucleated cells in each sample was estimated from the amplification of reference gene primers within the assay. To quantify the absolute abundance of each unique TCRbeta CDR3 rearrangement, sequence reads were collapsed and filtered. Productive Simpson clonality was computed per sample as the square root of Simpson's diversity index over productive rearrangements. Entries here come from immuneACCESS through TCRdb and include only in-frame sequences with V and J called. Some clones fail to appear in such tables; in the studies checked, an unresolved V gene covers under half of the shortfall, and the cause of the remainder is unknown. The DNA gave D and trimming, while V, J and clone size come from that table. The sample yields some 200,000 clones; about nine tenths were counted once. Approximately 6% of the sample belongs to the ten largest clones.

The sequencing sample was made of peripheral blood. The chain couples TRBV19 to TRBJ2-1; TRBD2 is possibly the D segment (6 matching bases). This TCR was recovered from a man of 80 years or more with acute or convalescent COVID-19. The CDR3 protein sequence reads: CASTASAPGNEQFF. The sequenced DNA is TGTGCCAGTACGGCTAGCGCCCCCGGGAATGAGCAGTTCTTC.